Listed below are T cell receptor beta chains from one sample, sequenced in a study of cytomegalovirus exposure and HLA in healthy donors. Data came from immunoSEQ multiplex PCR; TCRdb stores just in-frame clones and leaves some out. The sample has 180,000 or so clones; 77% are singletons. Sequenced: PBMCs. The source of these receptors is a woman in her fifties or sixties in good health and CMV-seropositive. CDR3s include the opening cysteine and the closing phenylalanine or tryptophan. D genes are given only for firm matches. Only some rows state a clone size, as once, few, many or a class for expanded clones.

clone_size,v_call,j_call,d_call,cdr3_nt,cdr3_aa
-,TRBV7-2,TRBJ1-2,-,TGTGCCAGCACCCTCCGCGGGGGGGGTACCAACTATGGCTACACCTTC,CASTLRGGGTNYGYTF
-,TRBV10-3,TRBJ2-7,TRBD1,TGTGCCAGCAGACAGGGGGAGTACGAGCAGTACTTC,CASRQGEYEQYF
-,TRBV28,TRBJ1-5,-,TGTGCCAGCACTCCGACAGTCTCGGTCGGCAATCAGCCCCAGCATTTT,CASTPTVSVGNQPQHF
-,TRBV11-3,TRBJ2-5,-,TGTGCCAGCAGCCTCGGGGATTACAAAGAGACCCAGTACTTC,CASSLGDYKETQYF
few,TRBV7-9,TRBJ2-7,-,TGTGCCAGCAGCTTATACGGGGGCGAGCAGTACTTC,CASSLYGGEQYF
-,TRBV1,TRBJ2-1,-,TGCACCAGCAGCCAAGAAGCGGCAGATCTAGCGGCAGCAGTCACCAATGAGCAGTTCTTC,CTSSQEAADLAAAVTNEQFF
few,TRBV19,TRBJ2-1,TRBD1,TGTGCCAGTAGGCCTACAGGGGGTAATGAGCAGTTCTTC,CASRPTGGNEQFF
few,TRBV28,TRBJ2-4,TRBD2,TGTGCCAGCAGTTTAAGAGTGGCGGGAGAGGGGAAAAACATTCAGTACTTC,CASSLRVAGEGKNIQYF
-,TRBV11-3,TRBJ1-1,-,TGTGCCAGCGGGGTGGGGGGGGCTGAAGCTTTCTTT,CASGVGGAEAFF
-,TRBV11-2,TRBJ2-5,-,TGTGCCAGCAGCAAGGGGGTCCAAGAGACCCAGTACTTC,CASSKGVQETQYF
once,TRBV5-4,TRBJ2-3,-,TGTGCCAGCAGCTTGGAACTAGCCGTCACAGATACGCAGTATTTT,CASSLELAVTDTQYF
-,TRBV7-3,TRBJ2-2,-,TGTGCCAGCAGCCTTCAGGGCGCGAACACCGGGGAGCTGTTTTTT,CASSLQGANTGELFF
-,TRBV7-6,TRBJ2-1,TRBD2,TGTGCCAGCAGCTCCGCTCTAGCGGGGGCCTACAATGAGCAGTTCTTC,CASSSALAGAYNEQFF
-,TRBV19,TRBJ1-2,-,TGTGCCAGTAGTATCGGTCACCCCCCTAACTATGGCTACACCTTC,CASSIGHPPNYGYTF
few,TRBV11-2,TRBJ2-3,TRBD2,TGTGCCAGCAGGCGACTAGCGGGAGGTCCAGATACGCAGTATTTT,CASRRLAGGPDTQYF
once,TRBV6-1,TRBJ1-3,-,TGTGCCAGCAGTGGGCTTTGGGGCCGTCCCTTTGGAAACACCATATATTTT,CASSGLWGRPFGNTIYF
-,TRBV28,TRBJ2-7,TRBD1,TGTGCCAGCACCTCCCCGGGGACAGTTAACTACGAGCAGTACTTC,CASTSPGTVNYEQYF